One and the same sample provided the 17 T cell receptor beta chains below, sequenced in a study of blood T cells in healthy people across ages. Combining a sample-barcoded 5' primer with a J-beta primer mix, a second PCR ran for roughly 7 to 12 cycles. Each CDR3 protein is one row after TCRdb ran MiXCR on the 5' RACE reads. Seen here are 850,000 to 1,100,000 distinct CDR3 sequences, around two fifths observed once, and the top ten hold around 13%. The sample comprised blood. The receptors were sampled from a man aged 18 to 30 in good health.

This clonotype appeared a few times. V is TRBV9 and J is TRBJ2-1, with D possibly being TRBD1 (6 bases). CDR1 is SGDLS, CDR2 YYNGEE, per germline. Between the trimmed V and J ends, which lost 0 bases and 2 bases, there was a span of 9 bases. The CDR3 extends over 15 amino acids. The CDR3 DNA sequence: TGTGCCAGCAGCGTAGAAGGGGGTACCTACAATGAGCAGTTCTTC. This codes for CASSVEGGTYNEQFF.

The rearrangement links TRBV20-1 to TRBJ1-2; perhaps TRBD1 as D (5 bases). This CDR3 is built from 16 residues. The germline CDR1 and CDR2 sequences are DFQATT and SNEGSKA (reference sequence). V was pared by 2 bases and J by 8 bases, with 24 bases between. CDR3 region: CSARRSTGTSPRGYTF. In DNA, the CDR3 is TGCAGTGCTAGACGTTCCACGGGGACTTCTCCGCGCGGCTACACCTTC.

This clonotype was seen a few times. This chain uses TRBV7-2 with TRBJ1-1, with 7 bases that match TRBD1. This CDR3 comprises 14 residues. V lost 4 bases to trimming and J lost 7 bases; unmatched junction nucleotides: 9. Germline CDR1 reads SGHTA; CDR2 reads FQGNSA. Here the CDR3 reads CASSSQTGKLEAFF. CDR3 coding DNA: TGTGCCAGCAGCTCCCAGACAGGGAAACTTGAAGCTTTCTTT.

The chain combines TRBV12-3 or TRBV12-4 with TRBJ2-3; TRBD1 might be the D (6 bases). V lost 7 bases and J lost 3, with 17 bases in between. CDR3 length equals 15 residues. The CDR3, as DNA: TGTGCCAGCACCAAACAGGGAATGCGAACAGATACGCAGTATTTT. Translating it yields CASTKQGMRTDTQYF.

This chain uses TRBV27 with TRBJ2-1; 9 bases are shared with TRBD1. Germline CDR1 is MNHEY and CDR2 is SMNVEV (reference sequence). The CDR3 length is 15 residues. Losses at the gene ends were 3 bases for V and 13 bases for J; bases not matched to a gene: 13. In nucleotides, the CDR3 is TGTGCCAGCAGTTTCTGGACAGGGGTTGAAGAGACCCAGTTCTTC. Amino acid sequence: CASSFWTGVEETQFF.

V gene TRBV4-1 combines with J gene TRBJ2-1; 7 bases line up with TRBD1. The CDR3 length is 16 residues. Germline lookup yields CDR1 MGHRA and CDR2 YSYEKL. The V gene end was trimmed by 2 bases and the J gene end by 10 bases; junction bases not matched to a gene: 14. The CDR3: CASSQKVGQALREQFF. The CDR3 DNA follows: TGCGCCAGCAGCCAAAAAGTAGGACAGGCCCTGCGAGAGCAGTTCTTC.

The chain is built from TRBV5-1 and TRBJ1-2, with unresolved D. The CDR3 is 14 amino acids. The V end was cut by 3 bases, the J end by 4 bases, with 13 bases between. The germline V gene has CDR1 SGHRS and CDR2 YFSETQ. The CDR3 bases are TGCGCCAGCAGCTCCCGCTCACCGTCCTATGGCTACACCTTC. Amino acid sequence: CASSSRSPSYGYTF. Full variable domain (remainder filled in from reference TRBV5-1 and TRBJ1-2): KAGVTQTPRYLIKTRGQQVTLSCSPISGHRSVSWYQQTPGQGLQFLFEYFSETQRNKGNFPGRFSGRQFSNSRSEMNVSTLELGDSALYLCASSSRSPSYGYTFGSGTRLTVV.

V usage is TRBV27 and J usage is TRBJ1-2, with 7 bases lining up with TRBD1. Unmatched junction bases numbered 5, after V lost 5 bases and J lost 2 bases. This CDR3 contains 14 residues. Germline CDR1 reads MNHEY; CDR2 reads SMNVEV (reference sequence). The CDR3: CASSRTGDNYGYTF. CDR3 sequence (DNA): TGTGCCAGCAGTAGAACAGGGGACAACTATGGCTACACCTTC.

This clonotype was observed at least ten times. The V and J genes are TRBV6-5 and TRBJ1-1; 9 bases map to TRBD1. The germline CDR1 and CDR2 sequences are MNHEY and SVGAGI. This CDR3 contains 15 residues. V dropped 0 bases and J dropped 1; count of bases not matched to a gene: 0. CDR3 sequence (DNA): TGTGCCAGCAGTTACTCGGGACAGGGGAACACTGAAGCTTTCTTT. As protein: CASSYSGQGNTEAFF.

This clonotype occurred a few times. The chain uses TRBV20-1 and TRBJ1-5, with TRBD1 as a possible D gene (6 bases). From germline, CDR1 is DFQATT and CDR2 SNEGSKA (reference sequence). V was shortened by 6 bases and J by 4 bases, with 13 bases between the two germline ends. The CDR3 totals 13 residues. CDR3 sequence reads: CSANKGGNQPQHF. The DNA for the CDR3 is TGCAGTGCCAATAAGGGGGGAAATCAGCCCCAGCATTTT.

This sequence joins TRBV5-1 and TRBJ2-3, with D uncertain. CDR3 length: 15 residues. Trimming removed 0 bases at V and 4 bases at J, with 12 bases between. Per the germline V gene, CDR1 is SGHRS and CDR2 is YFSETQ. The CDR3 DNA sequence: TGCGCCAGCAGCTTGGCCAGCGAATTTCCAGATACGCAGTATTTT. As protein: CASSLASEFPDTQYF.

The rearrangement joins TRBV6-1 to TRBJ2-1; TRBD2 matches 8 bases. Per the germline V gene, CDR1 is MNHNS and CDR2 is SASEGT. With V trimmed by 2 bases and J by 9 bases, 6 bases remained unmatched. This CDR3 region has 14 residues. Here the CDR3 reads CASSEQPAGGEQFF. The CDR3 nucleotides read TGTGCCAGCAGTGAACAACCTGCGGGGGGTGAGCAGTTCTTC.

The genes are TRBV5-1 and TRBJ1-4; unclear D gene. V lost 4 bases to trimming and J lost 5 bases, with 9 bases between them. Germline CDR1 is SGHRS and CDR2 is YFSETQ. This CDR3 is built from 13 residues. CDR3 amino acids: CASSIGRNEKLFF. DNA for the CDR3: TGCGCCAGCAGCATCGGACGAAATGAAAAACTGTTTTTT.

The V and J genes are TRBV3-1 and TRBJ2-7; D gene unclear. Between the trimmed V and J ends, which lost 3 bases and 0 bases, there was a span of 9 bases. There are 14 residues in the CDR3. CDR1 and CDR2 from the germline V gene are LGHDT and YNNKEL (reference sequence). The CDR3 DNA sequence: TGTGCCAGCAGCCAGCTCCCATACTCCTACGAGCAGTACTTC. It is translated as CASSQLPYSYEQYF.

This clonotype was counted many times. The chain carries TRBV6-4 and TRBJ2-7, with 8 bases aligning to TRBD2. CDR3 length: 17 residues. CDR1 and CDR2 from the germline V gene are MRHNA and SNTAGT. V was pared by 10 bases and J by 5 bases, with 22 bases of the junction left unmatched. CDR3 sequence (DNA): TGTGCCACCGAGATACCGTACTATAGCGGGGTACGCCACGAGCAGTACTTC. Protein product: CATEIPYYSGVRHEQYF.

The chain employs TRBV20-1 and TRBJ2-7; 7 nucleotides align to TRBD1. This CDR3 has 14 residues. Per germline, CDR1 DFQATT and CDR2 SNEGSKA (reference sequence). V trimming: 1 base; J trimming: 4 bases; junction bases outside the gene matches: 7. The CDR3 is CSARVGTDVYEQYF. The CDR3 nucleotides read TGCAGTGCTAGAGTGGGGACAGATGTATACGAGCAGTACTTC.

In its sample, this clonotype was seen many times. The chain combines TRBV7-9 with TRBJ2-5, with D possibly TRBD1 on 6 matching bases. Germline CDR1 and CDR2: SEHNR and FQNEAQ (reference sequence). V lost 4 bases and J lost 0, with 9 bases in between. This CDR3 is built from 14 residues. The CDR3 spells CASSYGTNQETQYF. The CDR3 DNA reads TGTGCCAGCAGCTACGGGACAAACCAAGAGACCCAGTACTTC.